This TCR beta chain was retrieved from a study of blood T cell repertoires in COVID-19. Study-level information: Collection of acute and convalescent COVID-19 samples took place in the United States, Italy and Spain.

Patients from Seattle were sampled longitudinally, starting during active infection. TCRdb keeps only in-frame clones here, not all; method: immunoSEQ multiplex PCR. The sample contains roughly 38,000 clones, around 84% of which appear only once. Trimming cost V 6 bases and J 8 bases, with 17 bases left between them. Germline lookup yields CDR1 SGDLS and CDR2 YYNGEE. CDR3 length: 14 residues. The chain joins TRBV9 to TRBJ1-4; D is perhaps TRBD1 (6 bases). This sequence originates from a man in his sixties with COVID-19, enrolled during active disease. Source material: peripheral blood. CDR3 loop: CASNQGIRKEKLFF. CDR3 DNA sequence: TGTGCCAGCAACCAGGGGATCCGGAAGGAAAAACTGTTTTTT.